These 27 T cell receptor beta chains share one sample of origin, sequenced in a study of beta chain features in type 1 diabetes. The study's findings and limits: The study found moderately but significantly shorter TCRB CDR3s in all four CD4+ subsets of Type 1 diabetes patients.

These receptors' targets are unknown. Sequenced material consisted of expressed TCRB transcripts (all of the isolated RNA was reverse transcribed). The assay was immunoSEQ multiplex PCR, and TCRdb's table has in-frame clones only and misses some. The sample holds 600,000 to 750,000 clones, 9.5% to 15% seen once. The sequenced material came from naive CD4+ T cells from blood. The source of these receptors is a man between 25 and 39 years old with type 1 diabetes.

This chain links TRBV19 with TRBJ2-7, with D tentatively TRBD1 (5 bases). The CDR3 length is 13 residues. Looked up from germline, CDR1 is LNHDA and CDR2 is SQIVND (reference sequence). Trimming took off 7 bases at V and 0 bases at J, with 10 bases between the two ends. CDR3: CASNPTDSYEQYF. The CDR3 nucleotides are TGTGCCAGTAACCCGACAGACTCCTACGAGCAGTACTTC.

The rearrangement joins TRBV7-2 to TRBJ1-6, with 9 nucleotides matching TRBD1. CDR1 is SGHTA, CDR2 FQGNSA, per germline. V lost 1 base, J lost 10 bases, and 5 bases stayed unmatched. There are 15 residues in the CDR3. Here the CDR3 reads CASSLGGQGYSPLHF. The CDR3 region has the DNA TGTGCCAGCAGCTTAGGGGGACAGGGATACTCACCCCTCCACTTT.

This clone was picked up a small number of times. V and J are TRBV11-3 and TRBJ1-2; D is possibly TRBD1 (5 bases). The V and J ends lost 4 bases and 2 bases respectively, with 8 bases between them. Germline V gives CDR1 SGHNT, CDR2 YENEEA. This CDR3 contains 13 residues. DNA of the CDR3: TGTGCCAGCAGCTCGTGGGGCAACTATGGCTACACCTTC. The encoded protein is CASSSWGNYGYTF.

The chain joins TRBV28 to TRBJ1-1; 7 bases are a match to TRBD1. After removal of 5 bases from V and 1 base from J, the junction contained 10 bases not matched to a gene. The CDR3 totals 16 residues. Germline CDR1 is MDHEN and CDR2 is SYDVKM. This chain's CDR3 is CASSLGQGVPNTEAFF. DNA of the CDR3: TGTGCCAGCAGTCTCGGTCAGGGGGTACCGAACACTGAAGCTTTCTTT.

V and J are TRBV4-2 and TRBJ1-2; D unresolved. The germline V and J ends were trimmed by 2 bases and 2 bases, with 15 bases remaining between them. The CDR3 consists of 16 residues. Germline V gives CDR1 LGHNA, CDR2 YNFKEQ. The CDR3 DNA reads as TGTGCCAGCAGCCAACCCGCTGCCGGCGAAAACTATGGCTACACCTTC. Amino acid sequence: CASSQPAAGENYGYTF.

This clone was detected a few times. V gene TRBV28 combines with J gene TRBJ2-3; no clear D. V was shortened by 5 bases and J by 10 bases, with 16 bases between the two germline ends. CDR3 length equals 13 residues. Germline lookup yields CDR1 MDHEN and CDR2 SYDVKM. This chain's CDR3 is CASSLGRAGSQYF. As DNA, the CDR3 is TGTGCCAGCAGTCTAGGGCGTGCCGGGTCGCAGTATTTT. Variable domain in full (rest from reference TRBV28 and TRBJ2-3): DVKVTQSSRYLVKRTGEKVFLECVQDMDHENMFWYRQDPGLGLRLIYFSYDVKMKEKGDIPEGYSVSREKKERFSLILESASTNQTSMYLCASSLGRAGSQYFGPGTRLTVL.

In its sample, this clone was seen a few times. This rearrangement joins TRBV7-9 to TRBJ2-2, with 11 nucleotides matching TRBD1. Germline V gene data show CDR1 as SEHNR and CDR2 as FQNEAQ (reference sequence). The junction had 10 bases not matched to a gene; V was cut back by 10 bases and J by 6 bases. There are 15 residues in the CDR3. This chain's CDR3 is CATLRTGGFPGELFF. CDR3 DNA sequence: TGTGCCACCTTGAGGACAGGGGGCTTCCCCGGGGAGCTGTTTTTT.

This clone was seen only a few times. V gene TRBV29-1 combines with J gene TRBJ2-2; D unclear. V gave up 5 bases and J gave up 1 base, with 8 bases separating them. The V gene's germline CDR1 is SQVTM and CDR2 ANQGSEA. This CDR3 is built from 13 residues. The CDR3 sequence: CSVIGGNTGELFF. The CDR3 DNA is TGCAGCGTTATAGGCGGGAACACCGGGGAGCTGTTTTTT.

This clone turned up a few times. The V gene is TRBV27, the J gene TRBJ2-1; possibly TRBD2 for D (5 bases). Trimming took 10 bases from V and 0 from J, leaving 16 bases between them. The CDR3 is 15 amino acids. Germline CDR1 and CDR2: MNHEY and SMNVEV (reference sequence). CDR3 amino acids: CANSLVENSYNEQFF. CDR3 bases: TGTGCCAACTCACTAGTCGAGAACTCCTACAATGAGCAGTTCTTC.

This clone was detected only a few times. The gene calls are TRBV5-1 and TRBJ1-1; no clear D gene. Trimming removed 0 bases from V and 5 bases from J, with 17 bases in between. The CDR3 covers 16 residues. The germline V gene has CDR1 SGHRS and CDR2 YFSETQ. The CDR3 sequence is CASSLAPQVAITEAFF. CDR3 coding DNA: TGCGCCAGCAGCTTGGCCCCCCAAGTAGCGATAACTGAAGCTTTCTTT.

V usage is TRBV4-3 and J usage is TRBJ2-3; D is ambiguous. The CDR3 spans 14 residues. Germline lookup yields CDR1 LGHNA and CDR2 YSLEER. Between the trimmed V and J ends, which lost 1 base and 3 bases, there was a span of 8 bases. The CDR3 reads CASSQGIITDTQYF. CDR3 nucleotide sequence: TGCGCCAGCAGCCAAGGGATCATAACAGATACGCAGTATTTT.

The chain recombines TRBV6-5 with TRBJ2-1; D ambiguous. CDR3 length: 11 residues. Trimming removed 4 bases from V and 9 bases from J, with 7 bases in between. Germline CDR1 and CDR2: MNHEY and SVGAGI. The chain's CDR3 is CASSFLGEQFF. The CDR3 region has the DNA TGTGCCAGCAGTTTTTTGGGTGAGCAGTTCTTC.

This clone was detected a few times. The gene calls are TRBV14 and TRBJ1-6; D call uncertain. Trimming took off 1 base at V and 7 bases at J, with 5 bases between the two ends. The CDR3 has 13 residues. CDR1 and CDR2 (germline): SGHDN, FVKESK. As DNA, the CDR3 is TGTGCCAGCAGCCAAGCGATAAATTCACCCCTCCACTTT. As protein: CASSQAINSPLHF. The whole variable domain, remainder taken from reference TRBV14 and TRBJ1-6, is EAGVTQFPSHSVIEKGQTVTLRCDPISGHDNLYWYRRVMGKEIKFLLHFVKESKQDESGMPNNRFLAERTGGTYSTLKVQPAELEDSGVYFCASSQAINSPLHFGNGTRLTVT.

In its sample, this clone was seen a few times. The CDR3 here is CASSLVSDRAGETQYF. The CDR3 bases are TGCGCCAGCAGCTTGGTATCGGACAGGGCCGGGGAGACCCAGTACTTC. The chain employs TRBV5-1 and TRBJ2-5, with 8 bases fitting TRBD1. Germline assignment: CDR1 SGHRS and CDR2 YFSETQ. The V segment lost 0 bases and the J segment 5 bases; nucleotides outside the gene matches: 9. The CDR3 runs to 16 residues.

In this sample, this clone turned up a few times. This same CDR3 is encoded by further DNA sequences in the sample. This chain joins TRBV7-2 and TRBJ2-5; TRBD2 aligns across 7 bases. Unmatched junction bases numbered 7, after V lost 1 base and J lost 2 bases. CDR1 is SGHTA, CDR2 FQGNSA, per germline. This CDR3 spans 16 amino acids. CDR3 DNA: TGTGCCAGCAGCTTAGTAGGCGGGGGTTTACAAGAGACCCAGTACTTC. Translation gives CASSLVGGGLQETQYF.

This rearrangement joins TRBV25-1 to TRBJ2-7, with D possibly matching TRBD1 (5 bases). This CDR3 is 14 amino acids long. V was cut by 5 bases and J by 5 bases, with 16 bases left in between. Germline loops: CDR1 MGHDK, CDR2 SYGVNS. The CDR3 reads CASSPHKGFDEQYF. CDR3 bases: TGTGCCAGCAGTCCACATAAGGGGTTCGACGAGCAGTACTTC.

The chain has TRBV5-8 and TRBJ2-3, with 9 bases lining up with TRBD2. After removal of 4 bases from V and 0 bases from J, the junction contained 3 bases not matched to a gene. The CDR3 spans 15 residues. Germline values: CDR1 SGHTS, CDR2 YDEGEE. DNA of the CDR3: TGTGCCAGCAGCCCGGGGACTAGCAGCACAGATACGCAGTATTTT. Residues: CASSPGTSSTDTQYF.

The chain uses TRBV5-6 and TRBJ1-2; 10 positions match TRBD1. CDR3 size: 15 residues. V lost 4 bases to trimming and J lost 2 bases; unmatched junction nucleotides: 5. CDR1 is SGHDT and CDR2 is YYEEEE in the germline V gene. CDR3 sequence (DNA): TGTGCCAGCAGCACCCGGGACAGGGGCAACTATGGCTACACCTTC. This codes for CASSTRDRGNYGYTF.

The V call is TRBV4-2, the J call TRBJ1-2; maybe TRBD1 (5 bases). The germline V gene encodes CDR1 LGHNA and CDR2 YNFKEQ. The CDR3 spans 18 residues. V was shortened by 0 bases and J by 5 bases, with 22 bases between the two germline ends. The CDR3 loop reads CASSQDFAGQAIHYGYTF. For the CDR3, the DNA is TGTGCCAGCAGCCAAGATTTTGCGGGGCAGGCAATTCATTATGGCTACACCTTC.

This clone showed up just a few times. The rearrangement joins TRBV2 to TRBJ1-2; maybe TRBD1 (6 bases). This CDR3 has 12 amino acids. Trimming left V 7 bases short and J 7 bases short, with 13 bases between. Germline CDR1 reads SNHLY; CDR2 reads FYNNEI. The DNA for the CDR3 is TGTGCCAGCACCCGAACAGGGATTGGCTACACCTTC. Amino acids: CASTRTGIGYTF.

This clone has just a few counts. The genes are TRBV11-3 and TRBJ2-2; D remains unclear. With 5 bases removed from V and 0 bases from J, the gap between germline ends came to 10 bases. CDR1 is SGHNT, CDR2 YENEEA, per germline. The CDR3 is made up of 15 amino acids. The CDR3 loop is CASSPGVANTGELFF. CDR3 sequence (DNA): TGTGCCAGCAGCCCCGGCGTCGCGAACACCGGGGAGCTGTTTTTT.

This clone was seen a handful of times. The V gene is TRBV5-1, the J gene TRBJ2-7; tentative D call: TRBD1 (6 bases). CDR1 and CDR2 from the germline V gene are SGHRS and YFSETQ. Deletions cut 5 bases from V and 6 bases from J, with 15 bases between. The CDR3 has 13 residues. The CDR3 protein is CASRPTGFSEQYF. The DNA for the CDR3 is TGCGCCAGCAGGCCTACAGGGTTTTCCGAGCAGTACTTC.

The chain recombines TRBV28 with TRBJ2-4; no clear D. The CDR3 length is 11 residues. Germline V lookup: CDR1 MDHEN, CDR2 SYDVKM. The V end lost 4 bases, the J end lost 9 bases, and 7 bases lay between the germline ends. CDR3 sequence reads: CASSSPAIQYF. The CDR3 coding sequence is TGTGCCAGCAGTTCGCCCGCCATTCAGTACTTC.

This chain connects TRBV9 to TRBJ2-3; D tentatively reads TRBD1 or TRBD2 (5 bases each). The germline gives CDR1 SGDLS, CDR2 YYNGEE. The V gene lost 6 bases and the J gene lost 2 bases, with 16 bases spanning the gap. This CDR3 has 15 residues. CDR3 nucleotides: TGTGCCAGCACCTTGGGTCCGGGGCTCACAGATACGCAGTATTTT. Amino acid sequence: CASTLGPGLTDTQYF.

The rearrangement joins TRBV2 to TRBJ1-5; D gene ambiguous. The V gene lost 7 bases and the J gene lost 7 bases, with 11 bases spanning the gap. Germline V gene sequence: CDR1 SNHLY, CDR2 FYNNEI. This CDR3 spans 12 amino acids. DNA of the CDR3: TGTGCCAGCACCAGGCTGGGACAGCCCCAGCATTTT. This sequence encodes CASTRLGQPQHF.

This clone was observed a few times. This chain joins TRBV7-9 and TRBJ1-1; D call uncertain. The V gene lost 5 bases and the J gene lost 3 bases, with 10 bases spanning the gap. Germline CDR1 and CDR2: SEHNR and FQNEAQ (reference sequence). The CDR3 length is 13 residues. The DNA for the CDR3 is TGTGCCAGCAGCACCAATAGGGACACTGAAGCTTTCTTT. Translation gives CASSTNRDTEAFF.

This clone was seen a few times. CDR3 coding DNA: TGTGCCAGCAGTTTGCAACAGGGATCCTACGAGCAGTACTTC. The encoded protein is CASSLQQGSYEQYF. The chain combines TRBV28 with TRBJ2-7; possible D gene TRBD1, 6 bases. From germline, CDR1 is MDHEN and CDR2 SYDVKM. V was trimmed by 3 bases and J by 1 base, leaving 10 bases between them. The CDR3 is 14 amino acids. Full variable domain (outside the CDR3, taken from reference TRBV28 and TRBJ2-7): DVKVTQSSRYLVKRTGEKVFLECVQDMDHENMFWYRQDPGLGLRLIYFSYDVKMKEKGDIPEGYSVSREKKERFSLILESASTNQTSMYLCASSLQQGSYEQYFGPGTRLTVT.